This T cell receptor beta chain comes out of a study of response to subunit inactivated influenza vaccine. Study-wide results and caveats: The authors suggested that every seasonal influenza vaccination recruits few new T cells.

One entry per CDR3 protein, called by TCRdb with MiXCR from the RT-PCR reads. The top ten hold about 2.8% of the sample, which has just under 550,000 distinct CDR3 sequences, under 30% seen once. In the case of this clonotype: The antigen is unknown.

The CDR3 totals 12 residues. V was cut by 3 bases and J by 10 bases, with 7 bases left in between. The data also belong to a second study, concerning T cells expressing NK-cell markers. This second report adds: UMI-tagged 5'RACE template switching yielded the TCR beta cDNA. Among the eight sequenced donors, seven tested HCMV-seropositive and one tested seronegative. As a fraction of CD8+ T cells, dominant NKG2C+ clonotypes reached about 1.0-7.5% in six donors. Similarly, these clonotypes led the CD3+CD56-NKG2C+ fraction as well in a few donors.

The sample consisted of CD4+ T cells sorted from PBMCs, taken about 11 days after vaccination. The origin of this receptor is a man in his fifties who received an inactivated influenza vaccine. The rearrangement uses TRBV12-3 or TRBV12-4 and TRBJ1-6; D may be TRBD1 (5 bases). The CDR3 here is CASSLGPSPLHF. CDR3 DNA: TGTGCCAGCAGTTTGGGACCCTCACCCCTCCACTTT.